Listed here are 29 T cell receptor beta chains from one sample, sequenced in a study of response to subunit inactivated influenza vaccine. One entry per CDR3 protein, called by TCRdb with MiXCR from the RT-PCR reads. The table includes around 520,000 distinct CDR3 sequences, approximately 12% detected once. Sequenced here: PBMCs from blood, sampled on the day of vaccination. These receptors were taken from a man aged 45-65 years who received an inactivated influenza vaccine.

This clonotype showed up many times. The J gene is TRBJ2-1, the V gene TRBV4-3, with 8 bases matching TRBD2. Germline CDR1 and CDR2: LGHNA and YSLEER. V shed 4 bases, J shed 6 bases, and the junction held 11 bases outside the gene matches. This CDR3 is built from 16 residues. The CDR3 spells CASSRSGLGGFNEQFF. The CDR3 nucleotides read TGCGCCAGCAGCCGATCGGGACTAGGGGGGTTCAATGAGCAGTTCTTC.

A remark on this clonotype: A read error may account for a junction end that differs from germline. This chain joins TRBV20-1 and TRBJ1-2; the D is unclear. Germline-derived CDR1 and CDR2 are DFQATT and SNEGSKA (reference sequence). This CDR3 is 12 amino acids long. DNA for the CDR3: TGCGGTGCTGCCAGTACTTTGTATGGCTACACCTTC. As protein: CGAASTLYGYTF.

The chain links TRBV11-2 to TRBJ2-1, with D possibly matching TRBD2 (6 bases). Germline V gene data show CDR1 as SGHAT and CDR2 as FQNNGV. The CDR3 has 15 amino acids. V lost 4 bases, J lost 4 bases, and 14 bases lay in between. This chain's CDR3 is CASSSRGLLYNEQFF. The CDR3 bases are TGTGCCAGCAGCTCGCGGGGCCTACTATACAATGAGCAGTTCTTC. The full variable domain, completed using reference TRBV11-2 and TRBJ2-1, is EAGVAQSPRYKIIEKRQSVAFWCNPISGHATLYWYQQILGQGPKLLIQFQNNGVVDDSQLPKDRFSAERLKGVDSTLKIQPAKLEDSAVYLCASSSRGLLYNEQFFGPGTRLTVL.

Only a few counts were recorded for this clonotype. The rearrangement joins TRBV11-2 to TRBJ2-1; either TRBD1 or TRBD2 may fit D (5 bases each). Germline V gene data show CDR1 as SGHAT and CDR2 as FQNNGV. V was cut by 2 bases and J by 0 bases, with 23 bases left in between. This CDR3 is built from 20 residues. The CDR3 coding sequence is TGTGCCAGCAGCTTATTGGCGGGCGGGTGGGACCCGAGCTCCTACAATGAGCAGTTCTTC. Amino acid sequence: CASSLLAGGWDPSSYNEQFF.

This clonotype was counted ten times or more. The V call is TRBV12-3 or TRBV12-4, the J call TRBJ2-1; D might be TRBD1 or TRBD2, each matching 5 bases. CDR3 length equals 12 residues. V was shortened by 6 bases and J by 12 bases, with 15 bases between the two germline ends. CDR3 sequence reads: CASRRDPGPQFF. The CDR3 DNA reads TGTGCCAGCAGACGGGACCCCGGACCGCAGTTCTTC.

The V call is TRBV5-6, the J call TRBJ2-5, with 7 bases that match TRBD1. Germline V gene sequence: CDR1 SGHDT, CDR2 YYEEEE. V dropped 6 bases and J dropped 2; count of bases not matched to a gene: 10. CDR3 length: 15 amino acids. CDR3 protein: CASNLGQVGQETQYF. Here the CDR3 DNA reads TGTGCCAGCAACCTCGGACAGGTTGGGCAAGAGACCCAGTACTTC. Based on the CDR3 plus reference TRBV5-6 and TRBJ2-5, the full variable domain is DAGVTQSPTHLIKTRGQQVTLRCSPKSGHDTVSWYQQALGQGPQFIFQYYEEEERQRGNFPDRFSGHQFPNYSSELNVNALLLGDSALYLCASNLGQVGQETQYFGPGTRLLVL.

This clonotype occurred many times. This chain joins TRBV7-3 and TRBJ2-1; D not certain. CDR1 SGHTA and CDR2 FQGTGA come from the germline V gene. This CDR3 region has 14 residues. Trimming left V 2 bases short and J 7 bases short, with 12 bases between. In DNA, the CDR3 is TGTGCCAGCAGCTTACTCGTGGGCCCGAATGAGCAGTTCTTC. This gives the protein CASSLLVGPNEQFF.

This chain connects TRBV24-1 to TRBJ1-1; D remains unclear. CDR3 length: 15 amino acids. Trimming removed 4 bases from V and 2 bases from J, with 13 bases in between. Germline V CDR1 and CDR2: KGHDR, SFDVKD. The CDR3 DNA sequence: TGTGCCACCAGTGAGTCCCGGGGAAGAAACACTGAAGCTTTCTTT. Translated: CATSESRGRNTEAFF.

This chain links TRBV12-3 or TRBV12-4 with TRBJ2-3, with TRBD2 matching over 10 bases. Trimming cost V 3 bases and J 3 bases; bases outside gene matches: 9. There are 17 residues in the CDR3. The CDR3 here is CASSFKGRGLATDTQYF. DNA for the CDR3: TGTGCCAGCAGTTTCAAGGGGAGGGGACTAGCGACAGATACGCAGTATTTT.

In this sample, this clonotype turned up a few times. The gene calls are TRBV20-1 and TRBJ2-1; 7 bases fit TRBD1. The CDR3 sequence is 16 residues long. Germline V lookup: CDR1 DFQATT, CDR2 SNEGSKA (reference sequence). Losses at the gene ends were 3 bases for V and 3 bases for J; bases not matched to a gene: 11. CDR3 sequence: CSASHVQGRRYNEQFF. DNA for the CDR3: TGCAGTGCTAGCCACGTACAGGGGAGACGCTACAATGAGCAGTTCTTC.

This chain links TRBV3-1 with TRBJ1-1; TRBD1 matches 12 bases. The trim removed 4 bases at V and 4 bases at J, leaving 4 bases unmatched. Looked up from germline, CDR1 is LGHDT and CDR2 is YNNKEL (reference sequence). The CDR3 consists of 15 residues. This CDR3 reads CASSPGTGGGTEAFF. CDR3 sequence (DNA): TGTGCCAGCAGCCCCGGGACAGGGGGCGGCACTGAAGCTTTCTTT.

On this clonotype: A read error is the likely source, as a far larger clone sits one nucleotide away. This chain joins TRBV12-3 or TRBV12-4 and TRBJ1-5; D gene unclear. This CDR3 has 14 amino acids. The CDR3 here is CASSLAGGNQPKHF. For the CDR3, the DNA is TGTGCCAGCAGTTTAGCGGGCGGCAATCAGCCCAAGCATTTT.

This clonotype was seen more than once but under ten times. The chain is built from TRBV7-3 and TRBJ2-2; unclear D gene. The CDR3 is 16 amino acids. Trimming removed 1 base from V and 2 bases from J, with 11 bases in between. Germline V gene sequence: CDR1 SGHTA, CDR2 FQGTGA. CDR3 residues: CASSLMRLTNTGELFF. The DNA of the CDR3 is TGTGCCAGCAGCTTAATGCGCCTAACCAACACCGGGGAGCTGTTTTTT.

The V and J genes are TRBV12-3 or TRBV12-4 and TRBJ2-1, with TRBD2 matching 10 bases. V trimming: 2 bases; J trimming: 4 bases; junction bases outside the gene matches: 5. The CDR3 runs 16 residues. DNA for the CDR3: TGTGCCAGCAGTTTAATGGCTAGCGGGGGATACAATGAGCAGTTCTTC. This gives the protein CASSLMASGGYNEQFF.

This clonotype was counted at least ten times. This rearrangement joins TRBV12-3 or TRBV12-4 to TRBJ2-5, with no clear D. Trimming removed 7 bases from V and 0 bases from J, with 9 bases in between. The CDR3 consists of 13 residues. CDR3 in DNA: TGTGCCAGCACCCCGTGGGACCAAGAGACCCAGTACTTC. Protein product: CASTPWDQETQYF.

The chain combines TRBV6-1 with TRBJ1-6; unclear D gene. Per the germline V gene, CDR1 is MNHNS and CDR2 is SASEGT. Trimming removed 6 bases at V and 10 bases at J, with 22 bases between. CDR3 length equals 16 residues. DNA of the CDR3: TGTGCCAGCAGATTTTTGAAAAAGGGTATCCAATCACCCCTCCACTTT. Translation gives CASRFLKKGIQSPLHF.

This clonotype was seen ten or more times. The CDR3 DNA reads as TGTGCCAGCAGCCCTGGAGGGTTCCCGGAGCAGTTCTTC. Translated: CASSPGGFPEQFF. This chain uses TRBV12-3 or TRBV12-4 with TRBJ2-1; perhaps TRBD2 as D (6 bases). The V end lost 6 bases, the J end lost 10 bases, and 16 bases lay between the germline ends. CDR3 length: 13 residues.

The chain joins TRBV10-3 to TRBJ2-7, with D maybe TRBD2 (6 bases). V shed 3 bases and J shed 0 bases, with 15 bases lying between them. Germline CDR1 reads ENHRY; CDR2 reads SYGVKD. This CDR3 is built from 16 residues. CDR3 amino acids: CAISETGLLSSYEQYF. The CDR3 region has the DNA TGTGCCATCAGTGAAACGGGACTCCTGAGCTCCTACGAGCAGTACTTC.

The chain employs TRBV6-1 and TRBJ2-7; 10 bases are a match to TRBD1. The CDR3 covers 14 residues. V lost 7 bases to trimming and J lost 4 bases; unmatched junction nucleotides: 7. Germline assignment: CDR1 MNHNS and CDR2 SASEGT. In nucleotides, the CDR3 is TGTGCCAGCACTCCCCGGGACAGGGGTTACGAGCAGTACTTC. Translating gives CASTPRDRGYEQYF.

This clonotype was counted between two and nine times. In DNA, the CDR3 is TGTGCCAGCAGCCTCGGGAGTGTGCTAGCTGAGCAGTACTTC. Amino acids: CASSLGSVLAEQYF. The chain links TRBV25-1 to TRBJ2-7, with D perhaps matching TRBD2 (6 bases). The CDR3 length is 14 residues. Trimming shortened V by 6 bases and J by 7 bases, and 19 bases separated the two germline ends. Germline V gene lookup returns CDR1 MGHDK and CDR2 SYGVNS.

This clonotype was counted a few times. V and J are TRBV6-1 and TRBJ1-4; 7 nucleotides agree with TRBD1. CDR1 MNHNS and CDR2 SASEGT come from the germline V gene. The CDR3 extends over 14 amino acids. V lost 6 bases to trimming and J lost 4 bases; unmatched junction nucleotides: 5. The CDR3 loop reads CASRKGQINEKLFF. As DNA, the CDR3 is TGTGCCAGCAGAAAGGGACAGATTAATGAAAAACTGTTTTTT.

V gene TRBV7-6 combines with J gene TRBJ1-3; D gene uncertain. Per germline, CDR1 SGHVS and CDR2 FNYEAQ. The CDR3 has 14 residues. V lost 1 base and J lost 2, with 6 bases in between. The chain's CDR3 is CASSLGRTGNTIYF. The CDR3 DNA is TGTGCCAGCAGCTTAGGGCGTACTGGAAACACCATATATTTT.

The chain carries TRBV9 and TRBJ2-1; the D gene is possibly TRBD2 (6 bases). This CDR3 region has 16 residues. Germline values: CDR1 SGDLS, CDR2 YYNGEE. Trimming took off 0 bases at V and 4 bases at J, with 14 bases between the two ends. The CDR3 DNA sequence: TGTGCCAGCAGCGTAGGAGAAGCGGGCGTTTACAATGAGCAGTTCTTC. This codes for CASSVGEAGVYNEQFF.

This clonotype was seen a handful of times. The chain is built from TRBV12-3 or TRBV12-4 and TRBJ2-5; no definite D call. The CDR3 has 14 residues. Trimming removed 6 bases at V and 4 bases at J, with 15 bases between. The CDR3 coding sequence is TGTGCCAGCAGCATTACCACTCTGCCAGAGACCCAGTACTTC. Translating gives CASSITTLPETQYF.

This clonotype came up a few times. The chain has TRBV29-1 and TRBJ2-5; 12 bases are a match to TRBD2. V shed 4 bases and J 2 bases; nucleotides not matched to a gene: 8. The CDR3 sequence is 16 residues long. Germline lookup yields CDR1 SQVTM and CDR2 ANQGSEA. Here the CDR3 DNA reads TGCAGCGTTGGCCGTGGACTAGCGGGGATGCAAGAGACCCAGTACTTC. Its translation is CSVGRGLAGMQETQYF.

The V call is TRBV4-3, the J call TRBJ2-1; 7 bases match TRBD2. The CDR3 contains 18 residues. The J segment lost 0 bases and the V segment lost 6 bases, leaving 14 bases of the junction unmatched. Germline-derived CDR1 and CDR2 are LGHNA and YSLEER. The CDR3 region is CASSSYWLAEYSYNEQFF. CDR3 DNA: TGCGCCAGCAGTTCTTATTGGCTAGCGGAGTACTCCTACAATGAGCAGTTCTTC.

This clonotype has ten or more counts. The gene calls are TRBV28 and TRBJ1-5; perhaps TRBD1 as D (6 bases). Trimming removed 2 bases from V and 1 base from J, with 18 bases in between. The CDR3 runs 18 residues. The germline V gene has CDR1 MDHEN and CDR2 SYDVKM. The CDR3 bases are TGTGCCAGCAGTTTACCCGTGTGGGGGGGGCAGAGCAATCAGCCCCAGCATTTT. Protein sequence: CASSLPVWGGQSNQPQHF.

The V gene is TRBV5-1, the J gene TRBJ2-6, with unresolved D. V lost 10 bases and J 4 bases, leaving 12 bases between the germline ends. This CDR3 contains 13 residues. Germline lookup yields CDR1 SGHRS and CDR2 YFSETQ. CDR3 amino acids: CACSWAGANVLTF. CDR3 coding DNA: TGCGCCTGCTCGTGGGCAGGGGCCAACGTCCTGACTTTC.

The gene calls are TRBV3-1 and TRBJ1-2; 7 bases fit TRBD1. V dropped 2 bases and J dropped 1; count of bases not matched to a gene: 4. CDR3 length: 15 residues. Germline V CDR1 and CDR2: LGHDT, YNNKEL (reference sequence). The CDR3 DNA is TGTGCCAGCAGCCAACCCCGACAGGGTAACTATGGCTACACCTTC. It specifies CASSQPRQGNYGYTF.